These T cell receptor beta chains were read from a single sample in a study of blood T cells in healthy people across ages. Each CDR3 protein is one row after TCRdb ran MiXCR on the 5' RACE reads. The sample yields approximately 940,000 distinct CDR3 sequences, about 44% seen once. The sequencing sample was made of blood. Receptors were obtained from a man aged 30 to 45 in good health. Each CDR3 is given without its conserved first and last residue.

j_gene | v_gene | CDR3aa
TRBJ2-6 | TRBV4-3 | ASSQDRSGANVLT
TRBJ2-5 | TRBV10-3 | AISGGSGGSETQY
TRBJ1-3 | TRBV6-5 | AGSYDRYSGNTIY
TRBJ2-1 | TRBV29-1 | SVARGVAYNEQF
TRBJ2-7 | TRBV7-2 | ASSIDRYEQY
TRBJ2-3 | TRBV10-3 | AISETDTQY
TRBJ2-1 | TRBV6-4 | ASNEGWGHEQF
TRBJ2-1 | TRBV2 | ASTATQGASNEQF
TRBJ2-7 | TRBV9 | ASSLGAESGLYEQY
TRBJ1-5 | TRBV5-6 | ASSRGGDMGNQPQH
TRBJ2-1 | TRBV21-1 | ASSKAKGTGFYNGQF
TRBJ2-7 | TRBV9 | ASSVVSTSYEQY
TRBJ2-1 | TRBV27 | ASSLGVQANSYNEQF
TRBJ2-3 | TRBV6-1 | DGQGAPDTQY
TRBJ2-5 | TRBV12-3/TRBV12-4 | ASSLGHLQETQY
TRBJ2-1 | TRBV6-5 | ASSPGLVWGNEQF
TRBJ2-1 | TRBV7-2 | ASRISLAGLGEQF
TRBJ2-2 | TRBV12-3/TRBV12-4 | ASSFIADTGELF
TRBJ1-2 | TRBV6-2/TRBV6-3 | ASSPWDRYGYT
TRBJ2-3 | TRBV4-3 | ASSQGEGQGRSDTQY
TRBJ2-7 | TRBV5-1 | ASSPLGDPGSYEQY
TRBJ2-3 | TRBV6-5 | ASSYSAGLAQTNHRTDTQY
TRBJ1-5 | TRBV2 | ASSGRGHNQPQH
TRBJ2-7 | TRBV5-1 | ASSLQAVYNEQY
TRBJ2-1 | TRBV4-3 | ASSYYSGRSYNEQF
- | TRBV6-2/TRBV6-3 | ASSYETGPYEQY
TRBJ2-7 | TRBV7-2 | ASNHGSYEQY
TRBJ1-5 | TRBV29-1 | SVEDHGGQPQH
TRBJ2-3 | TRBV7-2 | ASLILAGTDTQY
TRBJ2-1 | TRBV29-1 | SADRARNNEQF
TRBJ2-3 | TRBV3-1 | ASSQGGGPTDTQY
TRBJ2-7 | TRBV28 | ASSSRAPYGEQY
- | TRBV7-8 | ASSLFTGGSIYEQY
TRBJ1-4 | TRBV6-5 | ASRGTGPNEKLF
TRBJ2-7 | TRBV25-1 | ASRRTGSNEQY
TRBJ2-3 | TRBV18 | ASSPGAVTDTQY
TRBJ2-3 | TRBV10-3 | AISTTDTQY
TRBJ2-7 | TRBV7-2 | ASSLADGGVYEQY
TRBJ1-1 | TRBV10-3 | AISVGTPNTEAF
TRBJ2-5 | TRBV4-2 | ASSAGTLGEQY
TRBJ1-6 | TRBV10-3 | VISESGRGTYNSPLH
TRBJ2-3 | TRBV5-1 | ASSLGGGRATDTQY
TRBJ2-2 | TRBV5-1 | VSSPGQENTGELF
TRBJ2-7 | TRBV20-1 | SADLNRDIYEQY
- | TRBV3-1 | ASGPGWNEQY
TRBJ1-2 | TRBV20-1 | SAPDGPNYGYT
TRBJ2-3 | TRBV19 | ASSSPEVTDAQY
TRBJ1-4 | TRBV9 | ASNAGGEKLF
TRBJ1-6 | TRBV9 | ASSPGHRNSPLH
TRBJ2-3 | TRBV5-1 | ASSPQVDTQY
TRBJ2-3 | TRBV5-5 | ASSLTTGSDTQY
TRBJ2-1 | TRBV6-5 | ASKTSYNEQF
TRBJ2-1 | TRBV6-2/TRBV6-3 | ASRHDQSSSYNEQF
TRBJ1-2 | TRBV7-9 | ASSIGTGHT